This entry lists 2 T cell receptor beta chains sequenced from one sample in a study of follicular helper T cells after annual influenza vaccination. Time point: 2015-2016 season, 7 days after influenza vaccination. Clones were sequenced by immunoSEQ multiplex PCR, and TCRdb holds only the in-frame ones, with some missing. Among 10,000 to 11,000 clones, approximately 80% were seen once, and the ten largest hold less than 0.5%. The sample was CXCR5+ CD38- circulating T follicular helper cells from blood, taken 7 days after influenza vaccination. The subset denotes: circulating Tfh, non-naive CD4+CXCR5+PD-1+ (ICOS+CD38+ or ICOS-CD38-). The receptors originated from an adult who received the influenza vaccine.

The genes are TRBV7-2 and TRBJ1-1; no definite D call. Germline V lookup: CDR1 SGHTA, CDR2 FQGNSA. The CDR3 covers 15 residues. The V end lost 1 base, the J end lost 5 bases, and 14 bases lay between the germline ends. CDR3 nucleotides: TGTGCCAGCAGCTTAGTCGTCATGAGCAGTACTGAAGCTTTCTTT. It encodes CASSLVVMSSTEAFF.

The chain joins TRBV7-2 to TRBJ2-3; 10 bases agree with TRBD2. The J segment lost 6 bases and the V segment lost 0 bases, leaving 6 bases of the junction unmatched. Germline CDR1 SGHTA, CDR2 FQGNSA. The CDR3 totals 16 residues. The CDR3 loop is CASSLAPSSGGDTQYF. The DNA of the CDR3 is TGTGCCAGCAGCTTAGCGCCTAGTAGCGGGGGGGATACGCAGTATTTT.